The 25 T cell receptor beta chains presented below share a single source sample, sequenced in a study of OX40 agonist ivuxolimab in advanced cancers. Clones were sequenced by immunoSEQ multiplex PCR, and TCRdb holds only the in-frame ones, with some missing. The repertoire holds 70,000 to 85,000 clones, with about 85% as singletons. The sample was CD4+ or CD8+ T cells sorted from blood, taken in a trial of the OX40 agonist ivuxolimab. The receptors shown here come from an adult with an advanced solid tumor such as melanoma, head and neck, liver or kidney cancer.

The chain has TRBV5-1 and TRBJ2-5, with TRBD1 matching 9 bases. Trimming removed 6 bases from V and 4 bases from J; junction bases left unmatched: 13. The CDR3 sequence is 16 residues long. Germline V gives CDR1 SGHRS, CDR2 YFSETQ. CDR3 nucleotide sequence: TGCGCCAGCAACTGGGGTTCACAGGGGGCCCCAGAGACCCAGTACTTC. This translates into CASNWGSQGAPETQYF.

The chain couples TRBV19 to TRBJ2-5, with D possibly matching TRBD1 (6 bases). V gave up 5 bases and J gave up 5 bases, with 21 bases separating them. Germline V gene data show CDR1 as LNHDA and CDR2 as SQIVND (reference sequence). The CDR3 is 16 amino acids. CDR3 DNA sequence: TGTGCCAGTAGTCCCAAGATTGTGCAGGGGTACGAGACCCAGTACTTC. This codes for CASSPKIVQGYETQYF.

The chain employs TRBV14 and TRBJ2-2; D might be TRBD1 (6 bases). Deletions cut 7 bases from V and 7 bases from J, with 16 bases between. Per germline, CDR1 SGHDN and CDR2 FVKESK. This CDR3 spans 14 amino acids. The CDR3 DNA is TGTGCCAGCACAGGACAGATTACGGGCGGGGAGCTGTTTTTT. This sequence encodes CASTGQITGGELFF.

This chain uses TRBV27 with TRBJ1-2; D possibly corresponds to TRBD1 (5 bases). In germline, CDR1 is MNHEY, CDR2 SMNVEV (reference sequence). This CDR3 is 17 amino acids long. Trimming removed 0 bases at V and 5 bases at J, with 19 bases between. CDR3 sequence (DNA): TGTGCCAGCAGTTTATCTCGGCGATTGGGGCAGAATTATGGCTACACCTTC. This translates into CASSLSRRLGQNYGYTF.

The CDR3 nucleotides read TGTGCCACCGCAGTCGGGGGCGCAGATGAAAAACTGTTTTTT. It codes for CATAVGGADEKLFF. This chain connects TRBV28 to TRBJ1-4; D perhaps matches TRBD1 (6 bases). CDR3 size: 14 residues. V shed 10 bases and J shed 6 bases, with 18 bases lying between them. CDR1 MDHEN and CDR2 SYDVKM come from the germline V gene.

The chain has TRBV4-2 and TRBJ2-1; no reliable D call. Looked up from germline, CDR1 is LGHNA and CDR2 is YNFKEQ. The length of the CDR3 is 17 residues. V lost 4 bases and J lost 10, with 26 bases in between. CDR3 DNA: TGTGCCAGCAGCCGCCCCGAGGTGGGTCTACCTGGATACGAGCAGTTCTTC. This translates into CASSRPEVGLPGYEQFF.

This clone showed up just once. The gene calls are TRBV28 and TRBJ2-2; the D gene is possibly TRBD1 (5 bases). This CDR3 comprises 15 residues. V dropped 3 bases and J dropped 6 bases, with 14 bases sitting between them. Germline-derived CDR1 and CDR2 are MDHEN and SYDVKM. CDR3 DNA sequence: TGTGCCAGCAGTTTCGCAGGGTCGGTTTCCGGGGAGCTGTTTTTT. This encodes CASSFAGSVSGELFF.

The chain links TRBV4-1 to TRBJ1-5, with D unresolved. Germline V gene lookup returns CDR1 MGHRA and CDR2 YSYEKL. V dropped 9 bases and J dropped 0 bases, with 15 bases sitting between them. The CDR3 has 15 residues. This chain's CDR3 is CASPYRLYSNQPQHF. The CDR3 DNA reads TGCGCCAGTCCATACCGATTATATAGCAATCAGCCCCAGCATTTT.

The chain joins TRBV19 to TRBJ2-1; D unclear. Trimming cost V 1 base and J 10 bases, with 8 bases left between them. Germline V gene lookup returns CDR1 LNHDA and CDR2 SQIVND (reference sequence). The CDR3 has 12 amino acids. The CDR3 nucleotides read TGTGCCAGTAGTATAGGGGCCCTGGAGCAGTTCTTC. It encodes CASSIGALEQFF.

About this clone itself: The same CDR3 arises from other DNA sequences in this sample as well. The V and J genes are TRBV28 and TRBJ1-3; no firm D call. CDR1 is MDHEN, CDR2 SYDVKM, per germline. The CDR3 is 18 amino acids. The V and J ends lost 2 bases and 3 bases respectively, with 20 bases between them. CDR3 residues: CASSLAAFFGQGGNTIYF. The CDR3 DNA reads TGTGCCAGCAGTTTAGCTGCCTTCTTTGGCCAAGGTGGAAACACCATATATTTT.

The CDR3, as DNA: TGCGCCAGCAGCTTCCAGGGGTCAACTAATGAAAAACTGTTTTTT. Its translation is CASSFQGSTNEKLFF. The J gene is TRBJ1-4, the V gene TRBV5-1; D perhaps matches TRBD1 (6 bases). CDR1 and CDR2 from the germline V gene are SGHRS and YFSETQ. This CDR3 is built from 15 residues. Deletions cut 2 bases from V and 0 bases from J, with 8 bases between.

The CDR3 coding sequence is TGTGCCAGCAGCCGCCAGAACACTGAAGCTTTCTTT. Its translation is CASSRQNTEAFF. The J gene is TRBJ1-1, the V gene TRBV27; D unresolved. Trimming pared 6 bases from V and 1 base from J, leaving 6 bases between. From germline, CDR1 is MNHEY and CDR2 SMNVEV (reference sequence). This CDR3 comprises 12 residues.

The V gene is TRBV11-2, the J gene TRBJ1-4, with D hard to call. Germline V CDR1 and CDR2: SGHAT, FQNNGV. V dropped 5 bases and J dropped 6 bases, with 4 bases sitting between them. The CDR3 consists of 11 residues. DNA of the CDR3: TGTGCCAGCAGCCCTTATGAAAAACTGTTTTTT. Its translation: CASSPYEKLFF.

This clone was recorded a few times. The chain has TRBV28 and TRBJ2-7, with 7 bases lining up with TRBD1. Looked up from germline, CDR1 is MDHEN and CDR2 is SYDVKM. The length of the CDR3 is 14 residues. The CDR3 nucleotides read TGTGCCAGCAGTTTAACAGGGGATCCGGGTACGATACGCGTC. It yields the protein CASSLTGDPGTIRV.

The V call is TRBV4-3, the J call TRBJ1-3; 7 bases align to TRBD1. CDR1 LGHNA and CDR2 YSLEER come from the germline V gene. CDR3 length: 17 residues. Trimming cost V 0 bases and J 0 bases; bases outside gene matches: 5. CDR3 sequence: CASSQDGTGASGNTIYF. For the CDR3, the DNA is TGCGCCAGCAGCCAAGATGGAACAGGGGCCTCTGGAAACACCATATATTTT.

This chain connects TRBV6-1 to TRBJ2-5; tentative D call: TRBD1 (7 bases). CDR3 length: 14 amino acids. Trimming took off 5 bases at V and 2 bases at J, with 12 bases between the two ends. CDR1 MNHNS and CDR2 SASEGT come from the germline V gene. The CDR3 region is CASSWAGGQETQYF. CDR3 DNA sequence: TGTGCCAGCAGTTGGGCAGGGGGGCAAGAGACCCAGTACTTC.

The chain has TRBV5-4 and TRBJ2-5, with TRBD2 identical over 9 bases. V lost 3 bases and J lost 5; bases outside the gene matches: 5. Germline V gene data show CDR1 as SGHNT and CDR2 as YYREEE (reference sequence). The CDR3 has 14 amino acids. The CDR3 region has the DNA TGTGCCAGCAGCTCGACTAGCGGTACGGAGACCCAGTACTTC. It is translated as CASSSTSGTETQYF.

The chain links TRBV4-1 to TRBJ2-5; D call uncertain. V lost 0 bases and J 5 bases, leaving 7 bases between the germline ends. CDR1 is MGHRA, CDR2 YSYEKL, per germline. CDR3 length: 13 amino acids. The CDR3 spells CASSQDPHETQYF. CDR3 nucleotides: TGCGCCAGCAGCCAAGATCCCCACGAGACCCAGTACTTC.

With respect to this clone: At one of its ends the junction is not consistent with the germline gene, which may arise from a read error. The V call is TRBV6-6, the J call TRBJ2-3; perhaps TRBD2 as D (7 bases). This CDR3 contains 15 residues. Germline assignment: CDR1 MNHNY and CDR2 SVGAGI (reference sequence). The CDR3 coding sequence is TGTGCCATCAGTGGATACCCAGGGGAGGGAGATACGCAGTATTTT. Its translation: CAISGYPGEGDTQYF.

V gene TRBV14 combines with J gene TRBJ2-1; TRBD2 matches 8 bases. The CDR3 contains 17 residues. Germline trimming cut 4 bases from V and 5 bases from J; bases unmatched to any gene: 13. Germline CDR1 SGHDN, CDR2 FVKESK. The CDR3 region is CASSRKGEREFHNEQFF. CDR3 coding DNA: TGTGCCAGCAGCCGCAAAGGAGAGCGGGAGTTCCACAATGAGCAGTTCTTC.

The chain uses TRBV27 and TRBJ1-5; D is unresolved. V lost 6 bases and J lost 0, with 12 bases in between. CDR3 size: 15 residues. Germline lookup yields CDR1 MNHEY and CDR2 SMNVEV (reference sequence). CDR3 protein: CASSQSPSSNQPQHF. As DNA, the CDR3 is TGTGCCAGCAGCCAAAGCCCGAGTAGCAATCAGCCCCAGCATTTT.

The CDR3 region has the DNA TGTGCCAGCAGTTTAGGGGTTATGGTGCTGCAAGAGACCCAGTACTTC. It specifies CASSLGVMVLQETQYF. J is TRBJ2-5 and V is TRBV28; no reliable D call. The CDR3 totals 16 residues. Trimming took 2 bases from V and 2 from J, leaving 15 bases between them. Germline CDR1 is MDHEN and CDR2 is SYDVKM.

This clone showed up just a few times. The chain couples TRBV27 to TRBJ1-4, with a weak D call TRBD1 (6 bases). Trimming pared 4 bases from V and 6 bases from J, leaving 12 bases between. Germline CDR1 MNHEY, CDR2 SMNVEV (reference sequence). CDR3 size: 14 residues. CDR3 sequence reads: CASSSRGGDEKLFF. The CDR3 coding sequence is TGTGCCAGCAGTTCCCGCGGGGGCGATGAAAAACTGTTTTTT.

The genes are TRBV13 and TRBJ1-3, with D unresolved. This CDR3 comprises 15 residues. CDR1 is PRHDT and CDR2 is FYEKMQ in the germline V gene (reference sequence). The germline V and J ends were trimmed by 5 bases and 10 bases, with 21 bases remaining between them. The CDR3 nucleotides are TGTGCCAGCAGCCAGACCCCGGAAGCCGGGATGACCATATATTTT. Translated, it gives CASSQTPEAGMTIYF.

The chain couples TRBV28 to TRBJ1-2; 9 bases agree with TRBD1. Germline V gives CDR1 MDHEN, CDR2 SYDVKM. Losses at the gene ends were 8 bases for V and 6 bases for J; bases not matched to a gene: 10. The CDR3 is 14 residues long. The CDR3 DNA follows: TGTGCCAGCTTCCGTTCAACAGGGGGCGATGGCTACACCTTC. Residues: CASFRSTGGDGYTF.